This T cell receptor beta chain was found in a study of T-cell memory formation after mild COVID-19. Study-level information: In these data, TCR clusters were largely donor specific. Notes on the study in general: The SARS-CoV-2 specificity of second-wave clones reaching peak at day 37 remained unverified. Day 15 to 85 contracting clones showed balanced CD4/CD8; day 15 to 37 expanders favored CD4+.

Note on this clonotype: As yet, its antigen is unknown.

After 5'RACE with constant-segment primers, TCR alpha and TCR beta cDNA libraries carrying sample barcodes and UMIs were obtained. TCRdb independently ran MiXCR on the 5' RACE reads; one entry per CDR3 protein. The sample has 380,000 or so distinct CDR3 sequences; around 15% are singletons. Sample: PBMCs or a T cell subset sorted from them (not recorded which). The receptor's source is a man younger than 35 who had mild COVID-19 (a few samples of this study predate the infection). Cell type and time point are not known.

The DNA of the CDR3 is TGTGCCAGCAGCTTAGGGACAGGGGGCTCGGGCAATCAGCCCCAGCATTTT. Translation: CASSLGTGGSGNQPQHF. The J gene is TRBJ1-5, the V gene TRBV7-2; 11 bases map to TRBD1. Germline loops: CDR1 SGHTA, CDR2 FQGNSA. After removal of 1 base from V and 2 bases from J, the junction contained 4 bases not matched to a gene. This CDR3 comprises 17 residues.